This T cell receptor (beta chain) derives from a study of T cell responses to AZD1222 COVID-19 vaccine. Study-wide findings and caveats: The span of vaccine-associated CD4 TCRs extended across spike, with dominance at 160-218 and 743-854. Only a handful of individuals given AZD1222 were seropositive at baseline.

Pooling of second doses given at about 4 or about 12 weeks was done. Assay: immunoSEQ multiplex PCR; the TCRdb copy retains only in-frame clones and omits some. The table shows tens of thousands of clones, with approximately 87% occurring only once. Concerning this clone itself: Its target is not known.

The CDR3 is 14 residues long. Sequencing used peripheral blood, obtained 28 days after the second AZD1222 dose. This chain uses TRBV21-1 with TRBJ1-3; TRBD1, the table's D call, was not compared with the DNA. TRBV21-1 is noted as a pseudogene. The TCR sequence derives from an adult who received the AZD1222 COVID-19 vaccine. The CDR3 sequence is CASSKVHSGNTIYF. In nucleotides, the CDR3 is TGTGCCAGCAGCAAAGTCCACTCTGGAAACACCATATATTTT.